The 26 T cell receptor beta chains given below trace back to one sample, sequenced in a study of T cell changes during pregnancy in multiple sclerosis. Data came from immunoSEQ multiplex PCR; TCRdb stores just in-frame clones and leaves some out. The table lists about 30,000 clones, 89% of them singletons. The material sequenced was CD8+ T cells from peripheral blood mononuclear cells, taken in the second trimester of pregnancy. The receptors originated from a female donor with multiple sclerosis, enrolled in a pregnancy study.

This sequence joins TRBV10-3 and TRBJ2-1; perhaps TRBD2 as D (6 bases). Germline CDR1 reads ENHRY; CDR2 reads SYGVKD. Trimming took 10 bases from V and 3 from J, leaving 16 bases between them. This CDR3 contains 14 residues. The CDR3 reads CATSRGDLYNEQFF. CDR3 DNA: TGTGCCACCTCCCGCGGGGACCTCTACAATGAGCAGTTCTTC.

This clone was recorded only once. V and J are TRBV15 and TRBJ2-7; TRBD2 matches at 9 bases. Per the germline V gene, CDR1 is LNHNV and CDR2 is YYDKDF (reference sequence). The CDR3 sequence is 15 residues long. V lost 4 bases, J lost 1 base, and 5 bases stayed unmatched. The CDR3 here is CATSIGTSKSYEQYF. The DNA of the CDR3 is TGTGCCACCAGCATTGGGACTAGCAAGTCCTACGAGCAGTACTTC.

This clone came up once. The chain is built from TRBV7-9 and TRBJ1-1; 7 bases are shared with TRBD1. The ends lost 4 bases at V and 2 bases at J; junction bases unmatched: 4. This CDR3 spans 14 amino acids. Germline values: CDR1 SEHNR, CDR2 FQNEAQ (reference sequence). The CDR3 sequence: CASSSGTENTEAFF. CDR3 sequence (DNA): TGTGCCAGCAGCTCGGGGACAGAAAACACTGAAGCTTTCTTT.

The V call is TRBV6-5, the J call TRBJ1-6; 7 positions match TRBD1. Germline V gene data show CDR1 as MNHEY and CDR2 as SVGAGI. The CDR3 length is 14 residues. Unmatched junction bases numbered 4, after V lost 2 bases and J lost 9 bases. The CDR3 DNA follows: TGTGCCAGCAGTTACGGGACAGTCGGTTCACCCCTCCACTTT. Encoded protein: CASSYGTVGSPLHF.

The chain employs TRBV6-1 and TRBJ1-6; D not certain. V shed 0 bases and J shed 4 bases, with 10 bases lying between them. CDR3 length: 16 residues. Germline V gives CDR1 MNHNS, CDR2 SASEGT. The CDR3 coding sequence is TGTGCCAGCAGTGAAGCGCTCCGGGAGTATAATTCACCCCTCCACTTT. Its translation: CASSEALREYNSPLHF.

V is TRBV27 and J is TRBJ2-1; weak D call: TRBD2 (6 bases). This CDR3 comprises 13 residues. The V gene lost 5 bases and the J gene lost 6 bases, with 11 bases spanning the gap. Germline V gives CDR1 MNHEY, CDR2 SMNVEV (reference sequence). CDR3 in amino acids: CASSVTSPNEQFF. In nucleotides, the CDR3 is TGTGCCAGCAGTGTCACTAGCCCCAATGAGCAGTTCTTC.

The chain employs TRBV4-3 and TRBJ1-1; no definite D call. This CDR3 comprises 15 residues. The V end lost 4 bases, the J end lost 4 bases, and 16 bases lay between the germline ends. Germline CDR1 is LGHNA and CDR2 is YSLEER. The DNA for the CDR3 is TGCGCCAGCAGCCCTGAAGATGAGGTAGGCACTGAAGCTTTCTTT. It yields the protein CASSPEDEVGTEAFF.

This clone was seen once. The chain has TRBV5-6 and TRBJ2-2; possibly TRBD1 for D (6 bases). Germline CDR1 is SGHDT and CDR2 is YYEEEE. V dropped 0 bases and J dropped 7 bases, with 10 bases sitting between them. This CDR3 comprises 14 residues. Here the CDR3 DNA reads TGTGCCAGCAGCTTGGGGGGGCAGGACGGGGAGCTGTTTTTT. This encodes CASSLGGQDGELFF.

This chain connects TRBV27 to TRBJ2-7; 8 bases agree with TRBD1. CDR1 MNHEY and CDR2 SMNVEV come from the germline V gene (reference sequence). V was pared by 5 bases and J by 3 bases, with 24 bases of the junction left unmatched. This CDR3 region has 20 residues. CDR3 sequence reads: CASSPITGQGAIVPVYEQYF. CDR3 nucleotides: TGTGCCAGCAGTCCCATCACCGGCCAGGGGGCTATAGTCCCCGTCTACGAGCAGTACTTC.

The chain employs TRBV7-9 and TRBJ1-5, with D perhaps matching TRBD1 (5 bases). CDR3 length: 18 residues. V was clipped by 1 base and J by 0 bases, with 16 bases between them. The V gene's germline CDR1 is SEHNR and CDR2 FQNEAQ (reference sequence). The CDR3 nucleotides read TGTGCCAGCAGCTTAGGAGCAGGGTTCGGTCATAGCAATCAGCCCCAGCATTTT. This codes for CASSLGAGFGHSNQPQHF.

The genes are TRBV7-9 and TRBJ2-7; the match to TRBD1 covers 9 bases. The trim removed 2 bases at V and 3 bases at J, leaving 11 bases unmatched. Germline V gene sequence: CDR1 SEHNR, CDR2 FQNEAQ (reference sequence). There are 17 residues in the CDR3. The CDR3 coding sequence is TGTGCCAGCAGCTTATCCCCGGGACAGGGTGGGTTCTACGAGCAGTACTTC. Translated, it gives CASSLSPGQGGFYEQYF.

This rearrangement joins TRBV27 to TRBJ2-3; TRBD1 agrees at 8 bases. The CDR3 spans 14 residues. J gave up 1 base and V 4 bases, and 1 base lay outside the gene matches. Germline loops: CDR1 MNHEY, CDR2 SMNVEV (reference sequence). The CDR3 region has the DNA TGTGCCAGCAGTTCGGACAGGGGCACAGATACGCAGTATTTT. Residues: CASSSDRGTDTQYF.

The rearrangement links TRBV5-4 to TRBJ2-3; 11 bases are shared with TRBD2. CDR1 SGHNT and CDR2 YYREEE come from the germline V gene (reference sequence). V dropped 0 bases and J dropped 4; count of bases not matched to a gene: 7. This CDR3 spans 17 amino acids. The CDR3 loop is CASSLGLAGGWADTQYF. CDR3 sequence (DNA): TGTGCCAGCAGCTTGGGGCTAGCGGGGGGATGGGCAGATACGCAGTATTTT.

The rearrangement links TRBV18 to TRBJ2-7, with a tentative D call TRBD1 (6 bases). Per the germline V gene, CDR1 is KGHSH and CDR2 is LQKENI. The CDR3 sequence is 13 residues long. Trimming shortened V by 5 bases and J by 0 bases, and 8 bases separated the two germline ends. The CDR3 DNA is TGTGCCAGCTCAGGACAGAGCTCCTACGAGCAGTACTTC. Translating gives CASSGQSSYEQYF.

The J gene is TRBJ2-5, the V gene TRBV2; 8 nucleotides agree with TRBD2. This CDR3 contains 14 residues. Germline V gene lookup returns CDR1 SNHLY and CDR2 FYNNEI. Germline trimming cut 6 bases from V and 4 bases from J; bases unmatched to any gene: 7. CDR3 loop: CASSPAGAGETQYF. The CDR3 DNA reads TGTGCCAGCAGCCCAGCGGGAGCGGGAGAGACCCAGTACTTC.

The J gene is TRBJ2-7, the V gene TRBV4-1; 9 bases map to TRBD1. The CDR3 runs 16 residues. V was clipped by 0 bases and J by 2 bases; unmatched bases: 5. Germline assignment: CDR1 MGHRA and CDR2 YSYEKL. CDR3 coding DNA: TGCGCCAGCAGCCAAGATGGGACAGGGAGCCCCTACGAGCAGTACTTC. Its protein is CASSQDGTGSPYEQYF.

The chain joins TRBV2 to TRBJ2-3, with 9 bases lining up with TRBD2. This CDR3 is 16 amino acids long. Germline lookup yields CDR1 SNHLY and CDR2 FYNNEI. The J segment lost 2 bases and the V segment lost 4 bases, leaving 7 bases of the junction unmatched. CDR3 bases: TGTGCCAGCAGTGTTTTTAGCGGGGGACCCACAGATACGCAGTATTTT. This gives the protein CASSVFSGGPTDTQYF.

The chain joins TRBV6-6 to TRBJ2-7; D perhaps matches TRBD2 (5 bases). Germline V gene lookup returns CDR1 MNHNY and CDR2 SVGAGI (reference sequence). This CDR3 spans 14 amino acids. Trimming shortened V by 6 bases and J by 7 bases, and 19 bases separated the two germline ends. The chain's CDR3 is CASRTHGPSGEQYF. The CDR3 bases are TGTGCCAGCAGAACACATGGACCTTCGGGGGAGCAGTACTTC.

V gene TRBV5-4 combines with J gene TRBJ2-1; 13 bases are a match to TRBD2. Germline V gene data show CDR1 as SGHNT and CDR2 as YYREEE (reference sequence). V dropped 4 bases and J dropped 8; count of bases not matched to a gene: 6. The length of the CDR3 is 15 residues. The CDR3 sequence: CASSRTSGSTYEQFF. CDR3 coding DNA: TGTGCCAGCAGCCGGACTAGCGGGAGTACCTATGAGCAGTTCTTC.

The chain joins TRBV6-4 to TRBJ2-2, with unresolved D. The V gene's germline CDR1 is MRHNA and CDR2 SNTAGT. The CDR3 extends over 13 amino acids. Trimming shortened V by 2 bases and J by 5 bases, and 6 bases separated the two germline ends. The CDR3 is CASSDLRTGELFF. The CDR3 nucleotides are TGTGCCAGCAGTGACCTGAGAACCGGGGAGCTGTTTTTT.

J is TRBJ2-1 and V is TRBV5-4, with D perhaps matching TRBD1 (5 bases). The length of the CDR3 is 13 residues. Trimming took off 4 bases at V and 5 bases at J, with 10 bases between the two ends. The germline V gene encodes CDR1 SGHNT and CDR2 YYREEE (reference sequence). CDR3: CASSPDRNNEQFF. In nucleotides, the CDR3 is TGTGCCAGCAGCCCCGACAGAAACAATGAGCAGTTCTTC.

This sequence joins TRBV6-1 and TRBJ2-7, with 9 bases identical to TRBD2. The V gene's germline CDR1 is MNHNS and CDR2 SASEGT. With 2 bases clipped from V and 4 bases from J, the junction kept 6 bases outside the gene matches. The CDR3 length is 15 residues. DNA of the CDR3: TGTGCCAGCAGTGAATTTGCTGCGGGAGGGTACGAGCAGTACTTC. Translated: CASSEFAAGGYEQYF.

The genes are TRBV6-5 and TRBJ1-1, with unresolved D. The CDR3 is 15 residues long. V lost 4 bases to trimming and J lost 3 bases, with 15 bases between them. Germline V gives CDR1 MNHEY, CDR2 SVGAGI. The CDR3 is CASSSLGQVHTEAFF. The CDR3 nucleotides are TGTGCCAGCAGTTCTTTGGGCCAGGTCCACACTGAAGCTTTCTTT.

The J gene is TRBJ2-5, the V gene TRBV4-3; possible D gene TRBD2, 5 bases. The CDR3 covers 13 residues. V was clipped by 0 bases and J by 4 bases, with 6 bases between them. Germline V gene lookup returns CDR1 LGHNA and CDR2 YSLEER. This chain's CDR3 is CASSQDLAETQYF. CDR3 bases: TGCGCCAGCAGCCAAGATCTAGCAGAGACCCAGTACTTC.

The rearrangement joins TRBV11-2 to TRBJ2-2; the D gene is possibly TRBD1 (5 bases). The CDR3 contains 16 residues. Per the germline V gene, CDR1 is SGHAT and CDR2 is FQNNGV. The V end was cut by 2 bases, the J end by 0 bases, with 10 bases between. CDR3 loop: CASSLYGASNTGELFF. In DNA form, the CDR3 reads TGTGCCAGCAGCTTATATGGGGCCTCGAACACCGGGGAGCTGTTTTTT.

The CDR3, as DNA: TGTGCCAGCAGCGTAGGGGAGACTAGCACAGATACGCAGTATTTT. Its translation is CASSVGETSTDTQYF. The chain carries TRBV9 and TRBJ2-3; possibly TRBD2 for D (5 bases). CDR3 length: 15 residues. Germline values: CDR1 SGDLS, CDR2 YYNGEE. Trimming took off 0 bases at V and 0 bases at J, with 8 bases between the two ends.